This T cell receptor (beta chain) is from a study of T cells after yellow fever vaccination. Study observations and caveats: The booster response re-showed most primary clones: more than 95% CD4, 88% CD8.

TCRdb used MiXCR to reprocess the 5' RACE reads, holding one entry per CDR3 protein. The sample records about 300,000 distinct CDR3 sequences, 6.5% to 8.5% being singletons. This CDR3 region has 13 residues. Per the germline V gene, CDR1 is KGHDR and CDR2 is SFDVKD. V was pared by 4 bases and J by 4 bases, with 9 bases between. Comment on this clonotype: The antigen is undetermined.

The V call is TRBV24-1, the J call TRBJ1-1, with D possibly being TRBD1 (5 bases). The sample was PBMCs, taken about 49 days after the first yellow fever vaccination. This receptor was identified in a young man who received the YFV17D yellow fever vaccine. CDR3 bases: TGTGCCACCAGTGAAGGGGTGGGCACTGAAGCTTTCTTT. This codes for CATSEGVGTEAFF.